A selection of T cell receptor beta chains follows, all from one sample in a study of blood T cell repertoires in COVID-19. Sequencing was performed with immunoSEQ multiplex PCR; in TCRdb, only in-frame clones are kept and a portion is missing. The sample carries around 15,000 clones, about 91% recorded once. What was sequenced was peripheral blood. The origin of the receptors is a human donor in a cohort sampled during active COVID-19. Each CDR3 is given with its conserved first and last residue. D genes are given only for firm matches. Clone size is given for some rows only: seen once, a few or many times, or a class if the clone is expanded.

d_gene: -; j_gene: TRBJ1-4; abundance: -; v_gene: TRBV5-1; CDR3aa: CASSLYALPQNEKLFF; CDR3nt: TGCGCCAGCAGCTTATATGCGCTCCCTCAAAATGAAAAACTGTTTTTT
d_gene: TRBD1; j_gene: TRBJ1-4; abundance: -; v_gene: TRBV28; CDR3aa: CASSLVRGQNNEKLFF; CDR3nt: TGTGCCAGCAGTTTAGTTCGGGGACAGAATAATGAAAAACTGTTTTTT
d_gene: TRBD1; j_gene: TRBJ1-4; abundance: -; v_gene: TRBV3-1/TRBV3-2; CDR3aa: CASSLGQYNEKLFF; CDR3nt: TGTGCCAGCAGCCTGGGACAGTACAATGAAAAACTGTTTTTT
d_gene: -; j_gene: TRBJ1-6; abundance: -; v_gene: TRBV5-6; CDR3aa: CASSARGQTRNSPLHF; CDR3nt: TGTGCCAGCAGCGCGCGTGGACAGACGCGAAATTCACCCCTCCACTTT
d_gene: -; j_gene: TRBJ2-3; abundance: -; v_gene: TRBV18; CDR3aa: CASSPRQGGADTQYF; CDR3nt: TGTGCCAGCTCACCAAGGCAGGGGGGCGCAGATACGCAGTATTTT
d_gene: TRBD2; j_gene: TRBJ2-1; abundance: -; v_gene: TRBV6-1; CDR3aa: CASSEGTSAGIEQFF; CDR3nt: TGTGCCAGCAGTGAAGGTACTAGCGCAGGTATAGAGCAGTTCTTC
d_gene: -; j_gene: TRBJ2-5; abundance: -; v_gene: TRBV27; CDR3aa: CASMERAKETQYF; CDR3nt: TGTGCCAGCATGGAGCGGGCAAAAGAGACCCAGTACTTC
d_gene: TRBD1; j_gene: TRBJ1-1; abundance: -; v_gene: TRBV4-1; CDR3aa: CASSTGSTEAFF; CDR3nt: TGCGCCAGTTCGACAGGGAGCACTGAAGCTTTCTTT
d_gene: -; j_gene: TRBJ2-2; abundance: -; v_gene: TRBV11-2; CDR3aa: CASSLGTTNTGELFF; CDR3nt: TGTGCCAGCAGCTTAGGGACAACGAACACCGGGGAGCTGTTTTTT
d_gene: TRBD1; j_gene: TRBJ2-5; abundance: -; v_gene: TRBV7-9; CDR3aa: CASSYRDRGLGGETQYF; CDR3nt: TGTGCCAGCAGCTACCGGGACAGGGGTCTCGGAGGGGAGACCCAGTACTTC
d_gene: TRBD1; j_gene: TRBJ2-5; abundance: -; v_gene: TRBV5-1; CDR3aa: CASSPDRGSQETQYF; CDR3nt: TGCGCCAGCAGCCCCGACAGGGGGAGCCAAGAGACCCAGTACTTC
d_gene: TRBD1; j_gene: TRBJ1-1; abundance: -; v_gene: TRBV4-1; CDR3aa: CASSQDPRQGATEAFF; CDR3nt: TGCGCCAGCAGCCAAGATCCCCGACAGGGGGCGACTGAAGCTTTCTTT
d_gene: -; j_gene: TRBJ1-2; abundance: -; v_gene: TRBV4-3; CDR3aa: CASSQDYRAVYGYTF; CDR3nt: TGCGCCAGCAGCCAAGATTACCGCGCCGTCTATGGCTACACCTTC
d_gene: -; j_gene: TRBJ1-5; abundance: few; v_gene: TRBV9; CDR3aa: CASSVGSYSNQPQHF; CDR3nt: TGTGCCAGCAGCGTAGGTAGCTACTCCAATCAGCCCCAGCATTTT